Below, 9 T cell receptor beta chains from the same sample are listed, as sequenced in a study of molecular identifiers for immune sequencing clone quantification. TCRdb re-derived calls from the PCR reads in MiXCR, one entry per CDR3 protein. The sample has about 640,000 distinct CDR3 sequences, 20% seen once; the top ten hold 0.85%. Sequencing was performed on naive CD8+ T cells from blood, with Jurkat cell RNA spiked in. The subset is: FACS-sorted CD8+CD4-CCR7+CD45RA+ naive T cells. These receptors originate from a human donor in good health. Some libraries in this study had Jurkat cell RNA spiked in.

Only one count was recorded for this clonotype. The genes are TRBV12-3 or TRBV12-4 and TRBJ2-7, with 9 bases fitting TRBD2. Germline trimming cut 2 bases from V and 2 bases from J; bases unmatched to any gene: 7. CDR3 size: 16 residues. The CDR3: CASSLMPGLAPYEQYF. CDR3 nucleotides: TGTGCCAGCAGTTTAATGCCGGGACTAGCTCCCTACGAGCAGTACTTC.

This clonotype was seen ten or more times. J is TRBJ2-3 and V is TRBV20-1; either TRBD1 or TRBD2 may fit D (6 bases each). Germline V gene data show CDR1 as DFQATT and CDR2 as SNEGSKA (reference sequence). The CDR3 sequence is 17 residues long. Trimming pared 0 bases from V and 1 base from J, leaving 17 bases between. In nucleotides, the CDR3 is TGCAGTGCTAGAGATGTTTTGGGGGGCAGGGGCACAGATACGCAGTATTTT. Its protein is CSARDVLGGRGTDTQYF.

Only a few counts were recorded for this clonotype. The rearrangement joins TRBV11-2 to TRBJ1-1; TRBD1 is a possible D gene (5 bases). This CDR3 spans 17 amino acids. Germline assignment: CDR1 SGHAT and CDR2 FQNNGV. The V end was cut by 2 bases, the J end by 1 base, with 17 bases between. In DNA form, the CDR3 reads TGTGCCAGCAGCTTACCCCGGGGGTGGCCGTCGAACACTGAAGCTTTCTTT. Translation: CASSLPRGWPSNTEAFF.

This clonotype was recorded at least ten times. V is TRBV12-3 or TRBV12-4 and J is TRBJ2-5; tentative D call: TRBD2 (7 bases). V was pared by 7 bases and J by 0 bases, with 15 bases between. This CDR3 is built from 15 residues. CDR3 nucleotides: TGTGCCAGCAATCATGCCGGGGGGCACCAAGAGACCCAGTACTTC. It codes for CASNHAGGHQETQYF.

The chain links TRBV20-1 to TRBJ2-1; the D gene is possibly TRBD1 (5 bases). This CDR3 has 15 amino acids. The V end was cut by 0 bases, the J end by 1 base, with 10 bases between. In germline, CDR1 is DFQATT, CDR2 SNEGSKA (reference sequence). The CDR3: CSARDQGESYNEQFF. In DNA, the CDR3 is TGCAGTGCTAGAGATCAAGGGGAATCCTACAATGAGCAGTTCTTC.

This clonotype was seen once. Given a much more abundant clone one base away, this may be a read error. The chain employs TRBV20-1 and TRBJ1-2; a weak D match, TRBD1 (5 bases). With 6 bases removed from V and 3 bases from J, the gap between germline ends came to 17 bases. Germline values: CDR1 DFQATT, CDR2 SNEGSKA (reference sequence). The CDR3 runs to 14 residues. The CDR3 protein is CSALVRGLHYGYTF. The DNA of the CDR3 is TGCAGTGCATTGGTGAGGGGCCTCCACTATGGCTACACCTTC.

Details on this clonotype: This may be a read error, as it is one base from a much larger clone. V gene TRBV5-1 combines with J gene TRBJ2-7, with 8 bases that match TRBD1. The V and J ends lost 3 bases and 3 bases, in that order; junction bases with no gene match: 8. CDR1 and CDR2 from the germline V gene are SGHRS and YFSETQ. This CDR3 comprises 15 residues. This CDR3 is CASSSAGGSGYEQYF. The CDR3 coding sequence is TGCGCCAGCAGCTCGGCAGGGGGCTCTGGCTACGAGCAGTACTTC. The whole variable domain, filled in from reference TRBV5-1 and TRBJ2-7, reads KAGVTQTPRYLIKTRGQQVTLSCSPISGHRSVSWYQQTPGQGLQFLFEYFSETQRNKGNFPGRFSGRQFSNSRSEMNVSTLELGDSALYLCASSSAGGSGYEQYFGPGTRLTVT.

On this clonotype itself: A much larger clone lies a single base off, so this may be a read error. Given the absence of the conserved phenylalanine or tryptophan at the CDR3 end, a read error is likely. This chain links TRBV7-2 with TRBJ2-7, with 8 nucleotides matching TRBD1. Germline V CDR1 and CDR2: SGHTA, FQGNSA. V shed 5 bases and J 3 bases; nucleotides not matched to a gene: 6. The CDR3 consists of 14 residues. The CDR3 reads CASSAYRGNYEQYI. The CDR3 DNA reads TGTGCCAGCAGCGCCTACAGGGGGAACTACGAGCAGTACATC.

This clonotype was found many times. V gene TRBV5-1 combines with J gene TRBJ2-7; D is possibly TRBD2 (5 bases). The CDR3 totals 14 residues. Per germline, CDR1 SGHRS and CDR2 YFSETQ. Trimming shortened V by 4 bases and J by 5 bases, and 16 bases separated the two germline ends. Here the CDR3 reads CASSPGLRTDEQYF. In DNA, the CDR3 is TGCGCCAGCAGCCCTGGACTGAGAACTGACGAGCAGTACTTC.